The 12 T cell receptor beta chains below were found in one sample sequenced in a study of beta chain features in type 1 diabetes. Expressed TCRB transcripts were sequenced, since all the RNA that had been isolated was reverse transcribed. The assay was immunoSEQ multiplex PCR, and TCRdb's table has in-frame clones only and misses some. In the table there are roughly 300,000 clones, 14% of which are singletons. Regarding the study as a whole: Significant though moderate, a shortening of TCRB CDR3s appeared in all four CD4+ subsets of Type 1 diabetes patients.

These receptors have no known antigen. The sample taken for sequencing was naive CD4+ T cells from blood. These receptors all come from a man aged 25 to 45 with type 1 diabetes.

V gene TRBV6-5 combines with J gene TRBJ2-3, with D possibly TRBD1 on 5 matching bases. The ends were cut back, 0 bases at V and 4 bases at J, with 14 bases in the middle. The CDR3 totals 16 residues. CDR1 is MNHEY and CDR2 is SVGAGI in the germline V gene. The CDR3 here is CASSYSKGIGADTQYF. As DNA, the CDR3 is TGTGCCAGCAGTTACTCGAAGGGGATTGGCGCAGATACGCAGTATTTT.

The chain combines TRBV18 with TRBJ1-5, with 8 nucleotides matching TRBD1. Germline CDR1 and CDR2: KGHSH and LQKENI. Trimming removed 1 base from V and 4 bases from J; junction bases left unmatched: 9. The CDR3 totals 17 residues. The CDR3 protein is CASSPRTQGEANQPQHF. The CDR3 DNA reads as TGTGCCAGCTCACCACGGACACAGGGGGAAGCAAATCAGCCCCAGCATTTT.

There are a few counts of this clone. The rearrangement links TRBV9 to TRBJ2-3; D gene unclear. The CDR3 is 14 residues long. The V gene's germline CDR1 is SGDLS and CDR2 YYNGEE. Trimming stripped 7 bases from V and 3 bases from J, with 15 bases between. The DNA for the CDR3 is TGTGCCAGCTCCCCCAGTGTACAGACAGATACGCAGTATTTT. Protein product: CASSPSVQTDTQYF.

This chain connects TRBV30 to TRBJ1-1; no firm D call. The V and J ends lost 2 bases and 9 bases respectively, with 10 bases between them. The CDR3 extends over 11 amino acids. The germline CDR1 and CDR2 sequences are GTSNPN and SVGIG (reference sequence). In DNA, the CDR3 is TGTGCCTGGAGTCTTACCCACAAAGCTTTCTTT. Translation: CAWSLTHKAFF.

In its sample, this clone was seen a few times. The chain employs TRBV28 and TRBJ2-2; TRBD2 matches 7 bases. J gave up 5 bases and V 7 bases, and 7 bases lay outside the gene matches. Germline assignment: CDR1 MDHEN and CDR2 SYDVKM. The CDR3 loop spans 14 amino acids. In DNA, the CDR3 is TGTGCCAGCACCGGGACTACGTCTACCGGGGAGCTGTTTTTT. Translating it yields CASTGTTSTGELFF.

This clone has more than one count but fewer than ten. V and J are TRBV5-4 and TRBJ2-3, with D hard to call. Germline CDR1 reads SGHNT; CDR2 reads YYREEE (reference sequence). The CDR3 runs 14 residues. Trimming stripped 1 base from V and 3 bases from J, with 9 bases between. For the CDR3, the DNA is TGTGCCAGCAGCTTGCGTGCCAGGACAGATACGCAGTATTTT. Protein sequence: CASSLRARTDTQYF.

This chain links TRBV18 with TRBJ2-2, with D perhaps matching TRBD1 (6 bases). This CDR3 has 14 residues. V lost 10 bases and J 4 bases, leaving 16 bases between the germline ends. Germline CDR1 is KGHSH and CDR2 is LQKENI. CDR3 protein: CATVSRGSTGELFF. The CDR3 DNA reads as TGTGCCACCGTATCGAGGGGGAGCACCGGGGAGCTGTTTTTT. The entire variable domain, with the rest obtained from reference TRBV18 and TRBJ2-2, is as follows: NAGVMQNPRHLVRRRGQEARLRCSPMKGHSHVYWYRQLPEEGLKFMVYLQKENIIDESGMPKERFSAEFPKEGPSILRIQQVVRGDSAAYFCATVSRGSTGELFFGEGSRLTVL.

The genes are TRBV28 and TRBJ1-5, with D unclear. The CDR3 runs to 12 residues. Germline CDR1 is MDHEN and CDR2 is SYDVKM. V was shortened by 7 bases and J by 6 bases, with 10 bases between the two germline ends. CDR3 amino acids: CASTSPSQPQHF. CDR3 DNA: TGTGCCAGCACCTCCCCGAGTCAGCCCCAGCATTTT.

The CDR3 DNA is TGTGCCAGCAGCCTGGGACTAGCGGCCCATAATGAGCAGTTCTTC. Protein: CASSLGLAAHNEQFF. The V and J genes are TRBV7-9 and TRBJ2-1, with 11 bases fitting TRBD2. From germline, CDR1 is SEHNR and CDR2 FQNEAQ (reference sequence). With 5 bases clipped from V and 7 bases from J, the junction kept 7 bases outside the gene matches. CDR3 length: 15 amino acids.

Only a few counts were recorded for this clone. V gene TRBV29-1 combines with J gene TRBJ2-3; D unclear. This CDR3 contains 13 residues. In germline, CDR1 is SQVTM, CDR2 ANQGSEA. The V end lost 3 bases, the J end lost 0 bases, and 7 bases lay between the germline ends. The CDR3 nucleotides read TGCAGCGTTGAGGTGGGCAGCACAGATACGCAGTATTTT. Its protein product is CSVEVGSTDTQYF.

This clone was counted between two and nine times. This CDR3 reads CASQNRSPGMSRGYTF. CDR3 nucleotide sequence: TGTGCCAGTCAGAACCGCTCTCCGGGGATGAGTCGTGGCTACACCTTC. The chain is built from TRBV27 and TRBJ1-2; D gene unclear. CDR3 size: 16 residues. The V gene lost 9 bases and the J gene lost 7 bases, with 27 bases spanning the gap. Germline V gene data show CDR1 as MNHEY and CDR2 as SMNVEV (reference sequence).

This clone occurred a few times. The rearrangement joins TRBV28 to TRBJ2-7; TRBD2 might be the D (5 bases). The CDR3 extends over 11 amino acids. V was trimmed by 8 bases and J by 2 bases, leaving 7 bases between them. CDR1 is MDHEN and CDR2 is SYDVKM in the germline V gene. In nucleotides, the CDR3 is TGTGCCAGCGGGGAGACCTACGAGCAGTACTTC. This gives the protein CASGETYEQYF.